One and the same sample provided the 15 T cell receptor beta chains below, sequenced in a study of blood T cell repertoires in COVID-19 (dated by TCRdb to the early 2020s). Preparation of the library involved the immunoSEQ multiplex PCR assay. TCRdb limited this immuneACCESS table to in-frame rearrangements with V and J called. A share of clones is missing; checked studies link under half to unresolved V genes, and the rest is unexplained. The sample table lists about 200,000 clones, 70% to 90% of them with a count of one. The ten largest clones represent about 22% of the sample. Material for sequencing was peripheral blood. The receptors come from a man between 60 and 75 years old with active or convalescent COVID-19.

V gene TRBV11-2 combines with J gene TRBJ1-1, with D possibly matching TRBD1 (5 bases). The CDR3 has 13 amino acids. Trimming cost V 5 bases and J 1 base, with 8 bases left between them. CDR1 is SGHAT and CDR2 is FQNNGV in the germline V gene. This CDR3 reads CASSLGQNTEAFF. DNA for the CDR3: TGTGCCAGCAGCCTTGGACAGAACACTGAAGCTTTCTTT.

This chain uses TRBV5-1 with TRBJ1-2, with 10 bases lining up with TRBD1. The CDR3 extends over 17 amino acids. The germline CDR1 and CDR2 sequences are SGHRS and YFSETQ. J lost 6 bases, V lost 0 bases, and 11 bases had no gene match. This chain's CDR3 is CASSLEDRQGARNGYTF. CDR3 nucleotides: TGCGCCAGCAGCTTGGAAGACAGACAGGGGGCGAGGAATGGCTACACCTTC.

CDR3 in amino acids: CASSSTGGGYTEAFF. The CDR3 DNA reads as TGCGCCAGCAGCTCGACAGGGGGCGGATACACTGAAGCTTTCTTT. This chain links TRBV5-1 with TRBJ1-1; 10 bases align to TRBD1. In germline, CDR1 is SGHRS, CDR2 YFSETQ. This CDR3 is built from 15 residues. V was pared by 3 bases and J by 3 bases, with 5 bases of the junction left unmatched.

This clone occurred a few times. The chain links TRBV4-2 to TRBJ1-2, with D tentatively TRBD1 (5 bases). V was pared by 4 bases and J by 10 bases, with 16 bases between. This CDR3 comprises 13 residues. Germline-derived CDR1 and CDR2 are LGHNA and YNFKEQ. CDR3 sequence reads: CASSRGLEASYTF. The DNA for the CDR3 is TGTGCCAGCAGCCGGGGCCTTGAAGCCTCCTACACCTTC.

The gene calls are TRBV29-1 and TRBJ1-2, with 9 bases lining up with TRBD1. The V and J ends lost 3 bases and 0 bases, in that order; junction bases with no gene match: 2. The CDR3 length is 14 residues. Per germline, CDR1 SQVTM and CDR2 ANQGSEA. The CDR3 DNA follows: TGCAGCGTTGAGGGACAGGGAGCTAACTATGGCTACACCTTC. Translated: CSVEGQGANYGYTF.

The CDR3 loop is CASSQNPSGTVDRYFF. In DNA form, the CDR3 reads TGTGCCAGCAGCCAAAATCCCTCGGGTACTGTGGATCGGTACTTCTTC. The chain has TRBV4-2 and TRBJ2-1; no firm D call. The CDR3 is 16 residues long. Germline loops: CDR1 LGHNA, CDR2 YNFKEQ. V was trimmed by 2 bases and J by 16 bases, leaving 27 bases between them.

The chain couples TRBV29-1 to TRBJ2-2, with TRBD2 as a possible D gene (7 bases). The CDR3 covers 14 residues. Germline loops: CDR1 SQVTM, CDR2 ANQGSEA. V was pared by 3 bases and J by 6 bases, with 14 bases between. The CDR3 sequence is CSVDYRGASGELFF. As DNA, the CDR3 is TGCAGCGTTGATTATCGGGGGGCCTCCGGGGAGCTGTTTTTT.

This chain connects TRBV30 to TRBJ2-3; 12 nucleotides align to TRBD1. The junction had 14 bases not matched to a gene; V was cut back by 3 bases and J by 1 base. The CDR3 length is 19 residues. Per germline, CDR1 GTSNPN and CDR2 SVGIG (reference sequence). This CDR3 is CAWRRWDRGRRDRTDTQYF. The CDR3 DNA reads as TGTGCCTGGAGAAGGTGGGACAGGGGGCGCCGAGACCGCACAGATACGCAGTATTTT.

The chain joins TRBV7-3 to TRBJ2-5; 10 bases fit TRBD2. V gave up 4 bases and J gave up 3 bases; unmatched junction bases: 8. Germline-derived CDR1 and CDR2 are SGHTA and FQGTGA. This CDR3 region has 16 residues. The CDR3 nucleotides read TGTGCCAGCAGCTACGGGACTAGCGATGAAAAAGAGACCCAGTACTTC. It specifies CASSYGTSDEKETQYF. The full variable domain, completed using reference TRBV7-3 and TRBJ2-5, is GAGVSQTPSNKVTEKGKYVELRCDPISGHTALYWYRQSLGQGPEFLIYFQGTGAADDSGLPNDRFFAVRPEGSVSTLKIQRTERGDSAVYLCASSYGTSDEKETQYFGPGTRLLVL.

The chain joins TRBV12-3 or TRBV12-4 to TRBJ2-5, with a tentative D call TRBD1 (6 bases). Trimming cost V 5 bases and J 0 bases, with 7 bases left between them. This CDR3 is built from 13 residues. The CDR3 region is CASSNRDQETQYF. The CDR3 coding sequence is TGTGCCAGCAGTAACAGGGACCAAGAGACCCAGTACTTC.

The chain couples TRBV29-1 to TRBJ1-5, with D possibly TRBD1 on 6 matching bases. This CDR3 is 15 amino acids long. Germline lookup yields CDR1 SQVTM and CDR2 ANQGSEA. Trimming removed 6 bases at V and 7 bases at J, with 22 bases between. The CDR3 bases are TGCAGCGTAATATGGACAGACCGACCGGGGCAGCCCCAGCATTTT. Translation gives CSVIWTDRPGQPQHF. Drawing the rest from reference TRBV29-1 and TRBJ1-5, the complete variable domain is SAVISQKPSRDICQRGTSLTIQCQVDSQVTMMFWYRQQPGQSLTLIATANQGSEATYESGFVIDKFPISRPNLTFSTLTVSNMSPEDSSIYLCSVIWTDRPGQPQHFGDGTRLSIL.

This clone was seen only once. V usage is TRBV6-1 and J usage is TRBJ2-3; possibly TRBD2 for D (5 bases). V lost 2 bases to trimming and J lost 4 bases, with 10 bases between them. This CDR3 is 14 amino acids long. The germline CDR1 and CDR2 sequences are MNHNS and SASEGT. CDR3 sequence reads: CASSEPPGADTQYF. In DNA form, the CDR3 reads TGTGCCAGCAGTGAACCGCCCGGGGCAGATACGCAGTATTTT.

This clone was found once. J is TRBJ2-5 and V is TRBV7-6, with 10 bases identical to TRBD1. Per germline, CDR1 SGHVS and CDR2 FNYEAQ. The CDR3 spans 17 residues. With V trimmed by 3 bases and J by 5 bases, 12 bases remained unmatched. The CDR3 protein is CASSFRAGTGARETQYF. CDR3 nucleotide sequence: TGTGCCAGCAGCTTTAGGGCCGGGACAGGGGCTCGGGAGACCCAGTACTTC.

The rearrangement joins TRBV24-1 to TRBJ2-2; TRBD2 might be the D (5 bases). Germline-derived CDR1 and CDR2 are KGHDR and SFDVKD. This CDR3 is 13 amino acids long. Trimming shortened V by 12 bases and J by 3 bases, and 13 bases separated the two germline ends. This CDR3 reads CAAEVGDTGELFF. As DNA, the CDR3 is TGTGCCGCGGAGGTTGGGGACACCGGGGAGCTGTTTTTT.

CDR3 DNA: TGTGCCAGCACAGCCCGGGAATTAAGCGATGAGCAGTTCTTC. It codes for CASTARELSDEQFF. This chain joins TRBV11-1 and TRBJ2-1; possible D gene TRBD2, 5 bases. The germline CDR1 and CDR2 sequences are SGHAT and FQDESV (reference sequence). The V end lost 7 bases, the J end lost 8 bases, and 18 bases lay between the germline ends. The length of the CDR3 is 14 residues.